This is a list of T cell receptor beta chains from one sample in a study of cytomegalovirus exposure and HLA in healthy donors. Assay used: immunoSEQ multiplex PCR; TCRdb lists only in-frame clones, some missing. Among approximately 160,000 clones, 68% were seen once, and the ten largest hold around 4.3%. Sequencing was done on a sample of PBMCs. Receptor source: a woman aged 18 to 35 in good health and CMV-seropositive. The CDR3 runs from the conserved cysteine through the conserved F or W.

v_call cdr3_length cdr3_aa
TRBV19 12 CASRAGPGELFF
TRBV5-4 15 CASSPGTTNTGELFF
TRBV7-9 15 CASSLGQGTDNEQFF
TRBV5-1 14 CASSLGPGNEKLFF
TRBV6-5 15 CASSYSMDGGDGYTF
TRBV28 19 CASSEFRNLGARGIDTQYF
TRBV7-9 16 CASSWTGLSVTGELFF
TRBV27 14 CASSTGYSGNTIYF
TRBV15 17 CATSSLGLATSTGELFF
TRBV27 13 CASSLSGGKGEFF
TRBV30 13 CAWSVGGNTEAFF
TRBV2 12 CASLDRNYGYTF
TRBV10-1 13 CASSENRRETQYF
TRBV4-1 15 CASSLLEGRQETQYF
TRBV27 13 CASSLKSSYEQYF
TRBV7-8 14 CASSLTRSSYGYTF
TRBV30 12 CAGQGGDCGYTF
TRBV30 16 CAWTLGSSSYGGEQFF
TRBV5-5 16 CASSLTPDRGGETQYF
TRBV7-2 15 CASSFRGASNYGYTF
TRBV28 16 CASSSGQGLTNYGYTF
TRBV5-1 14 CASANGLAGGEQYF
TRBV7-2 19 CASRDWGLAGGQSADTQYF
TRBV5-1 19 CASSLEPPGQGFMNTEAFF
TRBV7-7 16 CASSLYVGLSFDEQFF
TRBV5-4 15 CASSPGTGAGNTIYF
TRBV6-5 13 CASSYGPNTEAFF
TRBV5-1 16 CASSPGTSGSGETQYF
TRBV6-5 15 CASIKGGRGLTEAFF
TRBV7-6 15 CASSLARTFTGELFF
TRBV7-6 15 CASSPAGRGGGELFF
TRBV7-9 13 CASSLTMNTEAFF
TRBV29-1 13 CSAAVTLNTEAFF
TRBV7-7 15 CASSPGVLPNEKLFF
TRBV5-1 12 CASSDSQETQYF
TRBV10-2 13 CASLADGNYGYTF
TRBV19 12 CASLRGTGELFF
TRBV7-2 13 CASSLGGRNEQFF
TRBV11-2 16 CASSLGLVVAEETQYF
TRBV10-3 15 CAISDYQRDTTEQYF
TRBV4-3 16 CASSQDQASVGYEQYF
TRBV5-4 14 CASSGESSYNEQFF
TRBV7-9 13 CASSGTGPYEQYF
TRBV13 16 CASSFNYGALSYEQYF
TRBV2 13 CASSRTGSSEQYF
TRBV10-3 20 CAISESPGTSGRRHSYEQYF
TRBV5-1 16 CASSLVSSVSTDTQYF
TRBV27 15 CASSLGQAGNQPQHF
TRBV2 13 CASRQETGEKLFF
TRBV6-5 15 CASSLSAGGSYEQYF
TRBV10-2 15 CASSEYIGAGLEQYF
TRBV4-1 15 CASSQAIIGNNERFF
TRBV6-5 15 CASSGLAGVADTQYF